The 14 T cell receptor beta chains listed next were all sequenced from one sample in a study of OX40 agonist ivuxolimab in advanced cancers. The method was the immunoSEQ multiplex PCR assay. TCRdb limited this immuneACCESS table to in-frame rearrangements with V and J called. A share of clones is missing; checked studies link under half to unresolved V genes, and the rest is unexplained. Across this sample there are tens of thousands of clones, with roughly nine tenths seen only once. 15% to 20% of the sample belongs to the ten largest clones. The input for sequencing was CD4+ or CD8+ T cells sorted from blood, taken in a trial of the OX40 agonist ivuxolimab. The receptor set was obtained from an adult with an advanced solid tumor such as melanoma, head and neck, liver or kidney cancer.

The chain uses TRBV27 and TRBJ1-6; D is perhaps TRBD1 (6 bases). Germline V lookup: CDR1 MNHEY, CDR2 SMNVEV (reference sequence). The CDR3 length is 14 residues. V was cut by 10 bases and J by 8 bases, with 18 bases left in between. The CDR3 DNA follows: TGTGCCACCGGAGCCGGGACAAGGGATTCACCCCTCCACTTT. Protein sequence: CATGAGTRDSPLHF.

As concerns this clone: Its ends do not fully match the called genes, so a read error is possible. The J gene is TRBJ2-7, the V gene TRBV30; no clear D gene. Germline V gene lookup returns CDR1 GTSNPN and CDR2 SVGIG (reference sequence). The CDR3 sequence is 17 residues long. This CDR3 is CAWSVTAERPYSYEQHF. DNA for the CDR3: TGTGCCTGGAGTGTTACTGCCGAGAGGCCGTATTCCTACGAGCAGCACTTC.

The gene calls are TRBV19 and TRBJ2-1; D gene unclear. V lost 6 bases, J lost 10 bases, and 10 bases lay in between. The CDR3 extends over 11 amino acids. Germline lookup yields CDR1 LNHDA and CDR2 SQIVND (reference sequence). In DNA, the CDR3 is TGTGCCAGTAGCCTACTCCGGGAGCAGTTCTTC. This translates into CASSLLREQFF.

The chain combines TRBV18 with TRBJ2-4; the D gene is possibly TRBD1 (5 bases). With 3 bases removed from V and 0 bases from J, the gap between germline ends came to 18 bases. The CDR3 totals 18 residues. CDR1 and CDR2 from the germline V gene are KGHSH and LQKENI. The CDR3 loop reads CASSPPDSLLLAKNIQYF. The CDR3 bases are TGTGCCAGCTCACCCCCCGACAGTCTACTCTTAGCCAAAAACATTCAGTACTTC.

The chain is built from TRBV5-1 and TRBJ2-2; perhaps TRBD1 as D (5 bases). Deletions cut 2 bases from V and 1 base from J, with 9 bases between. This CDR3 region has 15 residues. CDR1 and CDR2 (germline): SGHRS, YFSETQ. The DNA of the CDR3 is TGCGCCAGCAGCTTTTCCCAGGGGAACACCGGGGAGCTGTTTTTT. Translating it yields CASSFSQGNTGELFF.

The rearrangement links TRBV28 to TRBJ2-2, with a tentative D call TRBD1 (6 bases). The CDR3 has 14 residues. Trimming cost V 5 bases and J 6 bases, with 13 bases left between them. CDR1 and CDR2 (germline): MDHEN, SYDVKM. For the CDR3, the DNA is TGTGCCAGCAGTCTAGTAGGGGGACCCGGGGAGCTGTTTTTT. Protein: CASSLVGGPGELFF.

J is TRBJ1-1 and V is TRBV19, with 8 nucleotides matching TRBD1. With V trimmed by 6 bases and J by 3 bases, 15 bases remained unmatched. Germline lookup yields CDR1 LNHDA and CDR2 SQIVND (reference sequence). The CDR3 spans 17 residues. CDR3 sequence: CASSHYLTGATDTEAFF. The CDR3 coding sequence is TGTGCCAGTAGCCACTATTTGACAGGGGCGACCGACACTGAAGCTTTCTTT. Full variable domain (missing parts from reference TRBV19 and TRBJ1-1): DGGITQSPKYLFRKEGQNVTLSCEQNLNHDAMYWYRQDPGQGLRLIYYSQIVNDFQKGDIAEGYSVSREKKESFPLTVTSAQKNPTAFYLCASSHYLTGATDTEAFFGQGTRLTVV.

In this sample, this clone turned up once. Other DNA sequences of this sample code for an identical CDR3. J is TRBJ2-3 and V is TRBV6-5, with D tentatively TRBD1 or TRBD2 (5 bases each). CDR3 length: 16 amino acids. The V gene lost 3 bases and the J gene lost 0 bases, with 13 bases spanning the gap. Germline CDR1 MNHEY, CDR2 SVGAGI. CDR3 bases: TGTGCCAGCAGTTATACGGGGACGGCTAGCACAGATACGCAGTATTTT. This sequence encodes CASSYTGTASTDTQYF.

The rearrangement uses TRBV11-2 and TRBJ1-5, with TRBD1 identical over 7 bases. Losses at the gene ends were 8 bases for V and 1 base for J; bases not matched to a gene: 11. CDR1 and CDR2 from the germline V gene are SGHAT and FQNNGV. The CDR3 is 16 amino acids. CDR3 protein: CASSRGYPGSNQPQHF. DNA of the CDR3: TGTGCCAGCTCCAGGGGGTACCCCGGAAGCAATCAGCCCCAGCATTTT.

The V gene is TRBV4-1, the J gene TRBJ1-1; D gene unclear. The germline CDR1 and CDR2 sequences are MGHRA and YSYEKL. V was shortened by 2 bases and J by 2 bases, with 9 bases between the two germline ends. This CDR3 region has 14 residues. The CDR3 DNA sequence: TGCGCCAGCAGCCAACGCCCAACCAACACTGAAGCTTTCTTT. It yields the protein CASSQRPTNTEAFF.

The chain combines TRBV7-9 with TRBJ2-3; 9 bases align to TRBD1. CDR3 size: 16 residues. The germline V gene encodes CDR1 SEHNR and CDR2 FQNEAQ (reference sequence). V lost 5 bases, J lost 3 bases, and 9 bases stayed unmatched. The CDR3 protein is CASSEGQGMMTDTQYF. The CDR3 DNA is TGTGCCAGCAGCGAAGGACAGGGGATGATGACAGATACGCAGTATTTT. The entire variable domain, with the rest obtained from reference TRBV7-9 and TRBJ2-3, is as follows: DTGVSQNPRHKITKRGQNVTFRCDPISEHNRLYWYRQTLGQGPEFLTYFQNEAQLEKSRLLSDRFSAERPKGSFSTLEIQRTEQGDSAMYLCASSEGQGMMTDTQYFGPGTRLTVL.

CDR3 coding DNA: TGTGCCACCAGCTCCTTGACAGGGGGGCCGGTTGCAGAGACCCAGTACTTC. Residues: CATSSLTGGPVAETQYF. The gene calls are TRBV15 and TRBJ2-5, with 9 bases fitting TRBD1. This CDR3 has 17 residues. Germline V gives CDR1 LNHNV, CDR2 YYDKDF (reference sequence). J gave up 4 bases and V 5 bases, and 14 bases lay outside the gene matches.

The chain links TRBV6-1 to TRBJ2-2; 7 bases agree with TRBD2. The CDR3 loop spans 16 amino acids. The V and J ends lost 4 bases and 6 bases, in that order; junction bases with no gene match: 11. CDR1 and CDR2 (germline): MNHNS, SASEGT. CDR3 DNA: TGTGCCAGCAGTGCCCCTGTGGGACTATGGGCCGGGGAGCTGTTTTTT. Encoded protein: CASSAPVGLWAGELFF.

The chain joins TRBV10-3 to TRBJ2-3; TRBD2 matches at 13 bases. Germline V gene sequence: CDR1 ENHRY, CDR2 SYGVKD. J gave up 2 bases and V 2 bases, and 4 bases lay outside the gene matches. This CDR3 region has 17 residues. The CDR3, as DNA: TGTGCCATCAGTGAGGCTACTAGCGGGGGGGACACAGATACGCAGTATTTT. It encodes CAISEATSGGDTDTQYF.